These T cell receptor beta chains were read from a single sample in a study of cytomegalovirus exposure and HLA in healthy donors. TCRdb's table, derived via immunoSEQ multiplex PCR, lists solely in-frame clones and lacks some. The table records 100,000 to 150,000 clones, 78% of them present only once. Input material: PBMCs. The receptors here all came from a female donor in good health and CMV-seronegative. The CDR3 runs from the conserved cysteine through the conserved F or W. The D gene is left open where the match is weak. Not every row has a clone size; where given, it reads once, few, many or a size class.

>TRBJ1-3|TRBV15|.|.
CATSRDKSDTGNTIYF
TGTGCCACCAGCAGAGATAAATCAGATACTGGAAACACCATATATTTT
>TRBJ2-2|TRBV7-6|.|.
CASSSTLRTATGELFF
TGTGCCAGCAGCTCAACCTTAAGGACAGCCACCGGGGAGCTGTTTTTT
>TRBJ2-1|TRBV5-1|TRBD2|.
CASSFLLAGADEQFF
TGCGCCAGCAGCTTCCTACTAGCGGGAGCGGATGAGCAGTTCTTC
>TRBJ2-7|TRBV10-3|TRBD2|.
CAISEAGGSYEQYF
TGTGCCATCAGTGAGGCGGGGGGCTCCTACGAGCAGTACTTC
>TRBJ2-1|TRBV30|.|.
CAWSAVQPYNEQFF
TGTGCCTGGAGTGCGGTACAGCCTTACAATGAGCAGTTCTTC
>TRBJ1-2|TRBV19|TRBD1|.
CASSSDRVGYGYTF
TGTGCCAGTAGTAGCGACAGGGTTGGCTATGGCTACACCTTC
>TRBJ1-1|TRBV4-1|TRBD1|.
CASSQAGQGHTEAFF
TGCGCCAGCAGCCAAGCGGGACAGGGTCACACTGAAGCTTTCTTT
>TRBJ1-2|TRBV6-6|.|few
CASSSPPTPPNYGYTF
TGTGCCAGCAGTTCCCCCCCTACCCCTCCTAACTATGGCTACACCTTC
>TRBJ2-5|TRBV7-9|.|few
CASSPSEGRETQYF
TGTGCCAGCAGCCCCTCGGAGGGAAGAGAGACCCAGTACTTC
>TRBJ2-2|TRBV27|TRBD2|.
CASSSLAGVDTGELFF
TGTGCCAGCAGTTCCCTAGCGGGAGTTGACACCGGGGAGCTGTTTTTT
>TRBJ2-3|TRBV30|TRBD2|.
CAWLPGGSSTDTQYF
TGTGCCTGGCTCCCGGGCGGGAGCAGCACAGATACGCAGTATTTT
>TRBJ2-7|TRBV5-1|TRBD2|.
CASSRGLAGVYEQYF
TGCGCCAGCAGCCGGGGACTAGCGGGAGTCTACGAGCAGTACTTC
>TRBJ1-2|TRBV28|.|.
CASSRQDYGYTF
TGTGCCAGCAGCAGACAGGATTATGGCTACACCTTC
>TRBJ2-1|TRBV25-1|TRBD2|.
CASSKREADYNEQFF
TGTGCCAGCTCAAAGCGGGAGGCCGACTACAATGAGCAGTTCTTC
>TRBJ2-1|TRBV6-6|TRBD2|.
CASSPLAGSSYNEQFF
TGTGCCAGCAGTCCACTAGCGGGTAGCTCCTACAATGAGCAGTTCTTC
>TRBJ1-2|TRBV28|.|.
CASSFSRLGYTF
TGTGCCAGCAGTTTCTCGAGGTTGGGCTACACCTTC
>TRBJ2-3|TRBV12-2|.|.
CASRLGGLAGGLGSTDTQYF
TGTGCAAGTCGCTTAGGGGGACTAGCGGGAGGGCTGGGTAGCACAGATACGCAGTATTTT
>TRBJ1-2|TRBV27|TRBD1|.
CASRGDRGLNGYTF
TGTGCCAGCAGGGGGGACAGGGGATTGAATGGCTACACCTTC
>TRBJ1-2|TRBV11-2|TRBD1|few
CASSLGQGAGYTF
TGTGCCAGCAGCTTAGGACAGGGGGCTGGCTACACCTTC
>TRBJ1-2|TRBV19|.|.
CASSMVRGALYGYTF
TGTGCCAGTAGTATGGTCCGCGGGGCCTTATATGGCTACACCTTC
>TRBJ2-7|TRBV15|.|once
CATSREIGGTYEQYF
TGTGCCACCAGCAGAGAGATAGGGGGTACCTACGAGCAGTACTTC
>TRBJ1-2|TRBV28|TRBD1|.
CASSYSTGGDFTF
TGTGCCAGCAGTTACTCGACAGGGGGGGACTTCACCTTC